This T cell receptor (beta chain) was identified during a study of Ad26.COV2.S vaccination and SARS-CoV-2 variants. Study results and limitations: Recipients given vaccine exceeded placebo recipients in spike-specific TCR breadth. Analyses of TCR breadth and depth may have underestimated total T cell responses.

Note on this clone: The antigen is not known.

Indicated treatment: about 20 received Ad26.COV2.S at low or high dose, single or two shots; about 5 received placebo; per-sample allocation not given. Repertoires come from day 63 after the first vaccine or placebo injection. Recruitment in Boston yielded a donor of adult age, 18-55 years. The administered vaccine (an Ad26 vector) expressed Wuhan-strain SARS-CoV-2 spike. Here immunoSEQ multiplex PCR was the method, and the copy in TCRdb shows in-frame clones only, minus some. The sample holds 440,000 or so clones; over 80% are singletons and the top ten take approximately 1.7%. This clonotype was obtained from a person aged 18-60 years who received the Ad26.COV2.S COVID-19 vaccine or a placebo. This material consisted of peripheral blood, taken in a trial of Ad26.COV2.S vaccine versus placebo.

The CDR3 protein is CASSFSSGDEQYF. The CDR3, as DNA: TGTGCCAGCAGTTTCTCATCGGGGGACGAGCAGTACTTC. The chain is built from TRBV6-6 and TRBJ2-7; perhaps TRBD2 as D (6 bases). V lost 4 bases and J 5 bases, leaving 12 bases between the germline ends. The V gene's germline CDR1 is MNHNY and CDR2 SVGAGI (reference sequence). The CDR3 is 13 amino acids.